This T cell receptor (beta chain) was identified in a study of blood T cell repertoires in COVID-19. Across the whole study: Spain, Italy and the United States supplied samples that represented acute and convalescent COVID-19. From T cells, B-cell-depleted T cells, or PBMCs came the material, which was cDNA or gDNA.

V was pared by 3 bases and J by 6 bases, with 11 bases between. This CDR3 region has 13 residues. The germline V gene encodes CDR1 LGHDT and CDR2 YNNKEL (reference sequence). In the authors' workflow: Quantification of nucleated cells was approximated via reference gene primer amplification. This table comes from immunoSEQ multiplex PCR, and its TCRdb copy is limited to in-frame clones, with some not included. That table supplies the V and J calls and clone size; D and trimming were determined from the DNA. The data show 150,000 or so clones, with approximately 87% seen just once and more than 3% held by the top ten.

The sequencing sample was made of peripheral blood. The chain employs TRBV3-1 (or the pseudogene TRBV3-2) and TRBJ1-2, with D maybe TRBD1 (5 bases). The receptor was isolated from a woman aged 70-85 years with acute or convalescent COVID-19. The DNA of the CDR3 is TGTGCCAGCAGCCATCAGCTCAGGGATGGCTACACCTTC. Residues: CASSHQLRDGYTF.